A single sample is the source of the 26 T cell receptor beta chains below, sequenced in a study of blood T cell repertoires in COVID-19. Sequencing used immunoSEQ multiplex PCR; TCRdb keeps in-frame clones, though not all of them. The table records under 250,000 clones, roughly 80% of them present only once. The sample was peripheral blood. The receptor set was obtained from a man older than 75 with acute or convalescent COVID-19.

This clone showed up just once. The chain carries TRBV2 and TRBJ1-5; perhaps TRBD1 as D (5 bases). Trimming left V 4 bases short and J 0 bases short, with 10 bases between. CDR3 length: 15 amino acids. CDR1 is SNHLY, CDR2 FYNNEI, per germline. CDR3 nucleotides: TGTGCCAGCAGTGGACAGCCTTATAGCAATCAGCCCCAGCATTTT. Translation gives CASSGQPYSNQPQHF.

The DNA of the CDR3 is TGCGCCAGCAGCTTGGGGGACCCTCAGGGGGCGGGGTTCTACGAGCAGTACTTC. Its protein product is CASSLGDPQGAGFYEQYF. The rearrangement links TRBV5-1 to TRBJ2-7, with 8 bases identical to TRBD1. The V segment lost 0 bases and the J segment 3 bases; nucleotides outside the gene matches: 14. Germline lookup yields CDR1 SGHRS and CDR2 YFSETQ. The CDR3 consists of 18 residues.

The chain joins TRBV28 to TRBJ2-5; D possibly corresponds to TRBD1 (5 bases). In germline, CDR1 is MDHEN, CDR2 SYDVKM. The V end lost 8 bases, the J end lost 1 base, and 11 bases lay between the germline ends. The CDR3 covers 13 residues. The CDR3 DNA reads as TGTGCCAGCTCAGGGCCCCTCCAAGAGACCCAGTACTTC. Protein sequence: CASSGPLQETQYF.

The gene calls are TRBV6-5 and TRBJ1-5, with D uncertain. CDR3 length equals 13 residues. Germline CDR1 reads MNHEY; CDR2 reads SVGAGI. V shed 8 bases and J shed 1 base, with 9 bases lying between them. CDR3 in amino acids: CASQRGSNQPQHF. The CDR3 nucleotides are TGTGCCAGCCAGCGGGGAAGCAATCAGCCCCAGCATTTT.

V gene TRBV12-3 or TRBV12-4 combines with J gene TRBJ1-4; weak D call: TRBD1 (5 bases). V was trimmed by 5 bases and J by 3 bases, leaving 7 bases between them. The CDR3 spans 13 residues. CDR3 sequence reads: CASSRGANEKLFF. CDR3 nucleotides: TGTGCCAGCAGTCGGGGGGCTAATGAAAAACTGTTTTTT.

The chain couples TRBV6-5 to TRBJ2-2; D is undetermined. This CDR3 spans 16 amino acids. The germline gives CDR1 MNHEY, CDR2 SVGAGI. V shed 0 bases and J shed 0 bases, with 8 bases lying between them. The CDR3 bases are TGTGCCAGCAGTTACTCCCCGACTTCGAACACCGGGGAGCTGTTTTTT. The encoded protein is CASSYSPTSNTGELFF.

This rearrangement joins TRBV9 to TRBJ2-3; 8 positions match TRBD1. V lost 4 bases to trimming and J lost 2 bases; unmatched junction nucleotides: 9. Looked up from germline, CDR1 is SGDLS and CDR2 is YYNGEE. The CDR3 consists of 16 residues. In DNA, the CDR3 is TGTGCCAGCAGCTTCCCCGGGACAGGACTCACAGATACGCAGTATTTT. Translated: CASSFPGTGLTDTQYF.

This rearrangement joins TRBV24-1 to TRBJ2-7; 9 bases fit TRBD1. V shed 7 bases and J 6 bases; nucleotides not matched to a gene: 6. The CDR3 runs 13 residues. Germline CDR1 KGHDR, CDR2 SFDVKD. DNA of the CDR3: TGTGCCACCAGCCACGGGACAGGGTTCGAGCAGTACTTC. Amino acids: CATSHGTGFEQYF.

This clone was seen a single time. This chain connects TRBV5-4 to TRBJ2-3, with TRBD2 identical over 9 bases. The germline CDR1 and CDR2 sequences are SGHNT and YYREEE (reference sequence). The CDR3 is 18 residues long. The V and J ends lost 4 bases and 0 bases, in that order; junction bases with no gene match: 12. The CDR3 DNA reads TGTGCCAGCAGCCCACCCGTGACTAGCGGTTCTAGCACAGATACGCAGTATTTT. Encoded protein: CASSPPVTSGSSTDTQYF.

The J gene is TRBJ2-5, the V gene TRBV19; tentative D call: TRBD1 (6 bases). Trimming removed 0 bases from V and 7 bases from J, with 12 bases in between. The CDR3 spans 14 residues. CDR1 and CDR2 (germline): LNHDA, SQIVND (reference sequence). In nucleotides, the CDR3 is TGTGCCAGTAGTATAGATCTACGCAGGGGGACCCAGTACTTC. It yields the protein CASSIDLRRGTQYF.

This chain uses TRBV29-1 with TRBJ2-7; a possible D gene is TRBD1 (5 bases). Deletions cut 2 bases from V and 2 bases from J, with 10 bases between. From germline, CDR1 is SQVTM and CDR2 ANQGSEA. This CDR3 region has 13 residues. CDR3 DNA sequence: TGCAGCGTTGAACATCGCAGGGCCTACGAGCAGTACTTC. This sequence encodes CSVEHRRAYEQYF.

The rearrangement joins TRBV6-6 to TRBJ1-5; tentatively, D is TRBD1 (6 bases). This CDR3 comprises 14 residues. The germline V and J ends were trimmed by 6 bases and 7 bases, with 16 bases remaining between them. Germline V gene data show CDR1 as MNHNY and CDR2 as SVGAGI (reference sequence). The DNA for the CDR3 is TGTGCCAGCAGCACCTCAGGGGCTGGGCAGCCCCAGCATTTT. This codes for CASSTSGAGQPQHF.

This sequence joins TRBV4-1 and TRBJ2-6, with TRBD1 identical over 8 bases. The CDR3 extends over 16 amino acids. V lost 3 bases to trimming and J lost 4 bases; unmatched junction nucleotides: 5. Per the germline V gene, CDR1 is MGHRA and CDR2 is YSYEKL. CDR3 region: CASSQDRVSGANVLTF. CDR3 nucleotides: TGCGCCAGCAGCCAGGACAGGGTGAGCGGGGCCAACGTCCTGACTTTC.

Only one count was recorded for this clone. The CDR3 protein is CATSRGQWNTEAFF. In nucleotides, the CDR3 is TGTGCCACCAGCAGGGGACAGTGGAACACTGAAGCTTTCTTT. The V gene is TRBV15, the J gene TRBJ1-1; TRBD1 matches 7 bases. Germline CDR1 and CDR2: LNHNV and YYDKDF (reference sequence). This CDR3 contains 14 residues. J lost 1 base, V lost 3 bases, and 2 bases had no gene match. The full variable domain, in which reference TRBV15 and TRBJ1-1 provide the parts outside the CDR3, is DAMVIQNPRYQVTQFGKPVTLSCSQTLNHNVMYWYQQKSSQAPKLLFHYYDKDFNNEADTPDNFQSRRPNTSFCFLDIRSPGLGDTAMYLCATSRGQWNTEAFFGQGTRLTVV.

This chain uses TRBV6-2 or TRBV6-3 with TRBJ1-5, with D perhaps matching TRBD1 (5 bases). This CDR3 is built from 17 residues. From germline, CDR1 is MNHEY and CDR2 SVGEGT. V shed 6 bases and J shed 2 bases, with 20 bases lying between them. The CDR3 sequence is CASRPHYSGTGNQPQHF. The CDR3 DNA reads TGTGCCAGCAGGCCTCATTACTCGGGGACTGGCAATCAGCCCCAGCATTTT.

V and J are TRBV6-1 and TRBJ1-5, with D possibly TRBD1 on 5 matching bases. The V end lost 3 bases, the J end lost 2 bases, and 11 bases lay between the germline ends. The CDR3 length is 15 residues. Germline values: CDR1 MNHNS, CDR2 SASEGT. CDR3 protein: CASSDDSLGNQPQHF. The CDR3 nucleotides are TGTGCCAGCAGTGACGACAGCCTTGGCAATCAGCCCCAGCATTTT.

This clone appeared a single time. The chain combines TRBV5-1 with TRBJ2-7; no clear D. This CDR3 contains 12 residues. V was cut by 3 bases and J by 3 bases, with 7 bases left in between. Germline values: CDR1 SGHRS, CDR2 YFSETQ. This chain's CDR3 is CASSSSDYEQYF. CDR3 in DNA: TGCGCCAGCAGCTCCAGTGACTACGAGCAGTACTTC.

This chain uses TRBV11-2 with TRBJ1-3; D unclear. The CDR3 has 17 residues. The germline gives CDR1 SGHAT, CDR2 FQNNGV. Trimming left V 4 bases short and J 1 base short, with 17 bases between. DNA of the CDR3: TGTGCCAGCAGCTCTCTTTTGTGGGCAGTGTCTGGAAACACCATATATTTT. As protein: CASSSLLWAVSGNTIYF.

V gene TRBV2 combines with J gene TRBJ1-6, with TRBD1 identical over 8 bases. The CDR3 covers 13 residues. Germline assignment: CDR1 SNHLY and CDR2 FYNNEI. Trimming took 8 bases from V and 4 from J; bases not matched to a gene: 1. The CDR3 loop is CASQGAYNSPLHF. The CDR3 DNA is TGTGCCAGCCAGGGGGCTTATAATTCACCCCTCCACTTT.

V and J are TRBV5-1 and TRBJ2-2; TRBD1 matches 11 bases. The V segment lost 0 bases and the J segment 7 bases; nucleotides outside the gene matches: 5. Germline assignment: CDR1 SGHRS and CDR2 YFSETQ. The CDR3 covers 16 residues. DNA of the CDR3: TGCGCCAGCAGCTTGGAAGGACAGGGGGCGTTCGGGGAGCTGTTTTTT. Translation gives CASSLEGQGAFGELFF.

The CDR3 DNA sequence: TGCGCCAGCAGCTTGGCCCCCTCAGGCTCCGTCTACGAGCAGTACTTC. Protein product: CASSLAPSGSVYEQYF. This sequence joins TRBV5-1 and TRBJ2-7, with unresolved D. Trimming left V 0 bases short and J 3 bases short, with 16 bases between. The CDR3 consists of 16 residues. The germline gives CDR1 SGHRS, CDR2 YFSETQ.

The CDR3 region is CASSQDIGRGLPYEQYF. CDR3 bases: TGCGCCAGCAGCCAAGATATAGGCAGGGGGCTCCCCTACGAGCAGTACTTC. This chain connects TRBV4-1 to TRBJ2-7; the match to TRBD1 covers 8 bases. With V trimmed by 0 bases and J by 2 bases, 9 bases remained unmatched. Germline CDR1 and CDR2: MGHRA and YSYEKL. The CDR3 runs 17 residues.

In DNA, the CDR3 is TGTGCCAGCAGTTTCGGGCAGGGGGCCTTTAGGGATGGCTACACCTTC. Residues: CASSFGQGAFRDGYTF. V gene TRBV27 combines with J gene TRBJ1-2; 8 bases map to TRBD1. CDR1 MNHEY and CDR2 SMNVEV come from the germline V gene (reference sequence). The CDR3 has 16 residues. The V segment lost 3 bases and the J segment 6 bases; nucleotides outside the gene matches: 12.

This chain links TRBV28 with TRBJ1-3, with no clear D. The CDR3 is made up of 15 amino acids. Germline CDR1 and CDR2: MDHEN and SYDVKM. The V end was cut by 3 bases, the J end by 8 bases, with 17 bases between. The CDR3, as DNA: TGTGCCAGCAGTTTTCTCCACGGAGAAGAGGACACCATATATTTT. It specifies CASSFLHGEEDTIYF.

The chain combines TRBV2 with TRBJ2-6; D is undetermined. Between the trimmed V and J ends, which lost 4 bases and 0 bases, there was a span of 7 bases. The CDR3 runs to 15 residues. Germline CDR1 reads SNHLY; CDR2 reads FYNNEI. CDR3 in amino acids: CASSGVSSGANVLTF. Here the CDR3 DNA reads TGTGCCAGCAGTGGCGTGTCCTCTGGGGCCAACGTCCTGACTTTC.

J is TRBJ2-2 and V is TRBV6-4; tentative D call: TRBD2 (5 bases). This CDR3 region has 15 residues. V lost 3 bases and J 6 bases, leaving 14 bases between the germline ends. Germline CDR1 reads MRHNA; CDR2 reads SNTAGT. CDR3 protein: CASSERALQAGELFF. The DNA of the CDR3 is TGTGCCAGCAGTGAGAGGGCCCTACAAGCCGGGGAGCTGTTTTTT.